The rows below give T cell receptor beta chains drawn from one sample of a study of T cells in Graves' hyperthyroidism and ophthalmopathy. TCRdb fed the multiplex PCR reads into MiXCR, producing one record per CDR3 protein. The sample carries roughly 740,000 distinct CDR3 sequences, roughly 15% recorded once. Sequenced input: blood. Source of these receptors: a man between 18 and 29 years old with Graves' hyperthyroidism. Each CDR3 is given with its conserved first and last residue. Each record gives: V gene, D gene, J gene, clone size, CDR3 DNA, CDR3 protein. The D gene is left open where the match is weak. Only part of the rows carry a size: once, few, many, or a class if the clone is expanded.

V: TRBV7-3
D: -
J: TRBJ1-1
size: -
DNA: TGTGCCAGCAGCTCAGGGGCGGGGAACACTGAAGCTTTCTTT
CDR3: CASSSGAGNTEAFF

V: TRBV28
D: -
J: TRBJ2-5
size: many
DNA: TGTGCCAGCAGTGACCCACAAGAGACCCAGTACTTC
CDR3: CASSDPQETQYF

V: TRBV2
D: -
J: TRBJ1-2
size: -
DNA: TGTGCCAGCAGTGAAATGGGTCCCCAGGGTGGCTACACCTTC
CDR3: CASSEMGPQGGYTF

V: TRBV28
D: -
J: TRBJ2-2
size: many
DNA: TGTGCCAGCCGGGAGCAGAACACCGGGGAGCTGTTTTTT
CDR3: CASREQNTGELFF

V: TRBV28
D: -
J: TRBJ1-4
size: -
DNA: TGTGCCAGCAGCCCATCAGTCCGTGGGGAAAAACTGTTTTTT
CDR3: CASSPSVRGEKLFF

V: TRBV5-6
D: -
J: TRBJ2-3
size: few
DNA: TGTGCCGTCCGCCGGAGGGGAGAGGGGACAGATACGCAGTATTTT
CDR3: CAVRRRGEGTDTQYF

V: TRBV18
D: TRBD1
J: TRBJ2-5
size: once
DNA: TGTGCCAGCTCACCACCGGGACAGTTCCAAGAGACCCAGTACTTC
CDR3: CASSPPGQFQETQYF

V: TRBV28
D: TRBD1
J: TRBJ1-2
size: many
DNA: TGTGCCAGCGACAGGGGGCTGGACTATGGCTACACCTTC
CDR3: CASDRGLDYGYTF

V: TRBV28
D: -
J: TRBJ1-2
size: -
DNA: TGTGCCAGCTTCAGGGAAAAGAACTATGGCTACACCTTC
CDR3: CASFREKNYGYTF

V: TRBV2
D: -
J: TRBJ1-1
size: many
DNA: TGTGCCAGCAGACGGGCCGATGAGACTGAAGCTTTCTTT
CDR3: CASRRADETEAFF

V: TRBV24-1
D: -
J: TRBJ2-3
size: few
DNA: TGTGCCACCGCAAACCCGACAGTACGGGATACGCAGTATTTT
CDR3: CATANPTVRDTQYF

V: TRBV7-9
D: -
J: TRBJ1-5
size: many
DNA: TGTGCCAGCAGCCAAGGGACGGCCAATCAGCCCCAGCATTTT
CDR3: CASSQGTANQPQHF

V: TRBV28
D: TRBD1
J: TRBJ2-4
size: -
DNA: TGTGCCAGCAGTCTCTGGACAGGGGGTAGCCAAAACATTCAGTACTTC
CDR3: CASSLWTGGSQNIQYF

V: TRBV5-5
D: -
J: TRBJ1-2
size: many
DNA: TGTGCCAGCAGCGGTCAGGGAGACCCCGCCTATGGCTACACCTTC
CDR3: CASSGQGDPAYGYTF

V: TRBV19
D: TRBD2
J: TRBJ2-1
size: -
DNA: TGTGCCAGTAAACGAACTAGCGGGGTAAATGAGCAGTTCTTC
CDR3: CASKRTSGVNEQFF

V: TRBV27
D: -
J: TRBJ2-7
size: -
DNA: TGTGCCAGCAGTTTACAGGTCCGGTCCTACGAGCAGTACTTC
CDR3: CASSLQVRSYEQYF

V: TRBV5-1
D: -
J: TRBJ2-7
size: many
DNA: TGCGCCAGCAGCTTGCCCGAGGGGAAGAGCTCCTACGAGCAGTACTTC
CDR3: CASSLPEGKSSYEQYF

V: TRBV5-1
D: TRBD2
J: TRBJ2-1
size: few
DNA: TGCGCCAGCAGCTTTAGGACTAGCGGGGCCTCCTACAATGAGCAGTTCTTC
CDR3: CASSFRTSGASYNEQFF

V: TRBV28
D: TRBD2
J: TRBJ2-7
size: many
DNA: TGTGCCAGCAGGCCCACAAAGCCGGGGGGGTACGAGCAGTACTTC
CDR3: CASRPTKPGGYEQYF

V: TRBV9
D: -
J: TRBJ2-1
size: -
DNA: TGTGCCAGCAGCGTAGGCGGGGCTAACAATGAGCAGTTCTTC
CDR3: CASSVGGANNEQFF

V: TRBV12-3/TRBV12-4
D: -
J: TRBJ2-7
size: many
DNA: TGTGCCAGCAGTGCGTCAGGGGCGACCTACGAGCAGTACTTC
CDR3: CASSASGATYEQYF

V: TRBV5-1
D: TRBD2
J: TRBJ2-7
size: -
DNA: TGCGCCAGCAGCTCCGGTACTAGCGGGTACTACGAGCAGTACTTC
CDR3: CASSSGTSGYYEQYF

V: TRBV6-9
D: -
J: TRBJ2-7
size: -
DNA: TGTGCCAGCAGTTACAGGGGGAGGGGACCGAAGAGTTTGGGAGGCTACGAGCAGTACTTC
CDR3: CASSYRGRGPKSLGGYEQYF

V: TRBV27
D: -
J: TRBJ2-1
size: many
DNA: TGTGCCAGCAGTTTAATTCGGGAGCCTCCCTACAATGAGCAGTTCTTC
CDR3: CASSLIREPPYNEQFF

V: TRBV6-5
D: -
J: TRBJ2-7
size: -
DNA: TGTGCCAGCACACCTGTCGTGGGGATCTACGAGCAGTACTTC
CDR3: CASTPVVGIYEQYF

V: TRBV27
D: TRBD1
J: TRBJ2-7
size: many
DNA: TGTGCCAGCAGTTGGGGGACAGGCGGGTCCTACGAGCAGTACTTC
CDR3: CASSWGTGGSYEQYF